This T cell receptor (beta chain) comes out of a study of T cells in localized non-small cell lung cancer. Study results and limitations: Clonality of T cells reached its maximum in uninvolved adjacent lung, surpassing tumor.

V dropped 6 bases and J dropped 4 bases, with 19 bases sitting between them. The CDR3 totals 16 residues. The germline CDR1 and CDR2 sequences are MNHGY and SAAAGT. A word on this clone: Its antigen is currently unknown.

Produced via immunoSEQ multiplex PCR; TCRdb's table is partial and in-frame only. Among 900 to 1,300 clones listed, around 30% were seen once. V and J are TRBV6-8 and TRBJ1-3; D perhaps matches TRBD1 (6 bases). This clonotype originated in a female donor at least 60 years old with stage I lung adenocarcinoma. The material sequenced was normal lung tissue next to the tumor, taken before any cancer treatment. Written as DNA, the CDR3 is TGTGCCAGCAGGCAAAGGACAGTGGCGGCCGGAAACACCATATATTTT. Translated: CASRQRTVAAGNTIYF.